This T cell receptor (beta chain) stems from a study of a mutant IDH1 vaccine in newly diagnosed glioma. The sample's time point: baseline, week 1 (first vaccination visit). Treatment here: pre-vaccination baseline after standard-of-care therapy. Profiling relied on immunoSEQ multiplex PCR, and the TCRdb table lists in-frame clones only, not all of them. The top ten hold roughly 1.3% of the sample, which has about 27,000 clones, 93% seen once. V trimming: 1 base; J trimming: 3 bases; junction bases outside the gene matches: 8. The CDR3 totals 16 residues. The V gene's germline CDR1 is SGHNT and CDR2 YENEEA.

This rearrangement joins TRBV11-3 to TRBJ2-7; 8 bases match TRBD1. This clonotype originated in a man aged 35-49 years with glioma. The specimen comprised PBMCs, sampled from a glioma patient treated with radiotherapy, temozolomide or both. The CDR3 region has the DNA TGTGCCAGCAGCTTAGGCGCAGGGGGCCTTTACTACGAGCAGTACTTC. Translating gives CASSLGAGGLYYEQYF.